This TCR beta chain was sequenced for a study of cytomegalovirus exposure and HLA in healthy donors. The study, taken as a whole, reports: In a later analysis, V- and J-gene trimming of beta chains associated with a DCLRE1C missense variant, replicated independently. Compared with the roughly 700-donor mean, an Asian-associated ancestry cluster reportedly had fewer N-insertions, according to a later analysis. Previous analysis showed most TCR beta V segments were productive about 87% or about 30% of the time.

This CDR3 has 15 residues. Germline V gene lookup returns CDR1 SNHLY and CDR2 FYNNEI. V was cut by 5 bases and J by 1 base, with 14 bases left in between. 13 Jbeta primers and 60 Vbeta primers were used for the PCR. Method: immunoSEQ multiplex PCR; TCRdb's copy keeps in-frame clones and lacks some. The sample has more than 75,000 clones, more than 70% seen once. In the case of this clone: The target antigen is unknown.

The clonotype was recovered from a woman in her forties in good health and CMV-seronegative. The chain employs TRBV2 and TRBJ2-5; D is possibly TRBD1 (6 bases). The sample consisted of PBMCs. CDR3 region: CASSPFTGLQETQYF. In nucleotides, the CDR3 is TGTGCCAGCAGTCCCTTTACAGGGCTCCAAGAGACCCAGTACTTC.